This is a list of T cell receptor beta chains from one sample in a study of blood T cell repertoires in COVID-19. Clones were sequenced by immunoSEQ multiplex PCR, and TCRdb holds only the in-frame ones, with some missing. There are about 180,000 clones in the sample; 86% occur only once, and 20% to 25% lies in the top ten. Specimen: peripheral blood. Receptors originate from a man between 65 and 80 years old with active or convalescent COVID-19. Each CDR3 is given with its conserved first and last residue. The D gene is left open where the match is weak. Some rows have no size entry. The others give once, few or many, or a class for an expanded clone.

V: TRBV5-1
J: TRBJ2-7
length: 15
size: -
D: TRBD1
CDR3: CASSFISGGSYEQYF
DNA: TGCGCCAGCAGCTTCATTTCAGGGGGCTCCTACGAGCAGTACTTC

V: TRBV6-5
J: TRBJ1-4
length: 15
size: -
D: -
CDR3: CASRGAAVTNEKLFF
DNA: TGTGCCAGCAGGGGGGCGGCGGTCACTAATGAAAAACTGTTTTTT

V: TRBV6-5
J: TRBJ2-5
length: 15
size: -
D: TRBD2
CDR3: CASSISGLAGVSQYF
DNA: TGTGCCAGCAGTATTTCGGGACTAGCGGGAGTGTCCCAGTACTTC

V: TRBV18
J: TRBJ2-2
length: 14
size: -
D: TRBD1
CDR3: CASSLQDRAGELFF
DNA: TGTGCCAGCTCACTACAGGACAGGGCCGGGGAGCTGTTTTTT

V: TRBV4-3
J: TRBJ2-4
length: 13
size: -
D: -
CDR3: CASSSVPEGIQYF
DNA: TGCGCCAGCAGCTCAGTCCCAGAGGGCATTCAGTACTTC

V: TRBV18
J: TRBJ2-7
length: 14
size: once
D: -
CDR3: CASSPTDTPYEQYF
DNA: TGTGCCAGCTCACCAACGGACACCCCCTACGAGCAGTACTTC

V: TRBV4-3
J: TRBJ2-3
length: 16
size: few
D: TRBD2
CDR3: CASSPLNGGDTDTQYF
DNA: TGCGCCAGCAGCCCCCTGAACGGGGGGGACACAGATACGCAGTATTTT

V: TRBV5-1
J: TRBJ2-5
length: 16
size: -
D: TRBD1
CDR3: CASSLFRDRVQETQYF
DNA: TGCGCCAGCAGCTTGTTTCGGGACAGGGTTCAAGAGACCCAGTACTTC

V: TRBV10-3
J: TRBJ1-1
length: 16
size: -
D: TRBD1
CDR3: CAISEPRPDRDTEAFF
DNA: TGTGCCATCAGTGAGCCACGACCGGACAGGGACACTGAAGCTTTCTTT

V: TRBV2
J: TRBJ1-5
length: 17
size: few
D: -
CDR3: CASSYSTELQSNQPQHF
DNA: TGTGCCAGCAGTTACTCGACAGAGCTTCAGAGCAATCAGCCCCAGCATTTT

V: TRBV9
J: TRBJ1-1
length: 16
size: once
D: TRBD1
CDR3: CASSVGPGGSNTEAFF
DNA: TGTGCCAGCAGCGTAGGGCCAGGGGGTTCGAACACTGAAGCTTTCTTT

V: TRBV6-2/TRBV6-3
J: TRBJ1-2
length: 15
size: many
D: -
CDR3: CASSYGAGVENGYTF
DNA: TGTGCCAGCAGTTACGGAGCAGGGGTGGAGAATGGCTACACCTTC

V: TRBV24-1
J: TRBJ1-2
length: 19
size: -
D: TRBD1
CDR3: CATSDPTPGQGTGSYGYTF
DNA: TGTGCCACCAGTGATCCTACGCCGGGACAGGGGACCGGGAGCTATGGCTACACCTTC

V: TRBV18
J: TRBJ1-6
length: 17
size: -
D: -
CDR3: CASSPTTRVPYNSPLHF
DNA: TGTGCCAGCTCCCCTACGACCAGGGTGCCCTATAATTCACCCCTCCACTTT

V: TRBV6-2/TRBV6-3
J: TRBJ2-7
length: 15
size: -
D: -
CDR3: CASSFSQGLNYEQYF
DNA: TGTGCCAGCAGTTTTTCCCAGGGCCTAAACTACGAGCAGTACTTC

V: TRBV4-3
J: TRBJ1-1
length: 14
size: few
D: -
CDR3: CASSQEGVRSEAFF
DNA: TGCGCCAGCAGCCAAGAGGGAGTGAGGTCTGAAGCTTTCTTT

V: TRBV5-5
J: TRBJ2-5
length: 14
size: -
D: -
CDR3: CASSDTGQGLTQYF
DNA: TGTGCCAGCAGCGATACAGGACAAGGGTTGACCCAGTACTTC

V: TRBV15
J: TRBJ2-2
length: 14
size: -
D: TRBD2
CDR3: CATSRELATGELFF
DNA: TGTGCCACCAGCAGAGAACTAGCGACCGGGGAGCTGTTTTTT

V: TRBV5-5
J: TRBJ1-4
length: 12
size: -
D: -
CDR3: CASSLPVEKLFF
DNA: TGTGCCAGCAGCTTGCCAGTTGAAAAACTGTTTTTT

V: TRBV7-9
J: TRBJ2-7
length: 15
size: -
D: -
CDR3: CASSLWAGSADEQYF
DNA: TGTGCCAGCAGCTTATGGGCAGGCTCAGCTGACGAGCAGTACTTC

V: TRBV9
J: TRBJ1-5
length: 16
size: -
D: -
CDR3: CASSVNPTGRDQPQHF
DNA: TGTGCCAGCAGCGTTAACCCCACAGGTAGGGATCAGCCCCAGCATTTT

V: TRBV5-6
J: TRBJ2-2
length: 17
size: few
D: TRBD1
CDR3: CASSPLGQGDNTGELFF
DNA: TGTGCCAGCAGCCCCTTAGGACAGGGGGACAACACCGGGGAGCTGTTTTTT

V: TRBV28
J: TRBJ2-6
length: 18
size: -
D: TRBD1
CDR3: CASSSVRDRSSGANVLTF
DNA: TGTGCCAGCAGCTCGGTCCGGGACAGGAGCTCTGGGGCCAACGTCCTGACTTTC

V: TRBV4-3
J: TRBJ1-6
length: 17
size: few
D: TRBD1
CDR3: CASSQDVGGQGYSPLHF
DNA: TGCGCCAGCAGCCAAGATGTCGGGGGACAGGGATATTCACCCCTCCACTTT

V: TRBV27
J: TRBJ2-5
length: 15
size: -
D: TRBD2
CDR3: CASSSYGTTQETQYF
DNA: TGTGCCAGCAGCTCCTACGGGACTACCCAAGAGACCCAGTACTTC

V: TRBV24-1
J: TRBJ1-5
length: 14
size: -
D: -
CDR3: CATSWAGGNQPQHF
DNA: TGTGCCACCAGCTGGGCCGGGGGCAATCAGCCCCAGCATTTT

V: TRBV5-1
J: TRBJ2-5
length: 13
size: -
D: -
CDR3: CASSLVGGETQYF
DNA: TGCGCCAGCAGCTTGGTGGGGGGAGAGACCCAGTACTTC

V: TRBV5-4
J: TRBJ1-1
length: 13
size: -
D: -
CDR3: CASSFGTRAEAFF
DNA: TGTGCCAGCAGCTTCGGGACTCGCGCTGAAGCTTTCTTT

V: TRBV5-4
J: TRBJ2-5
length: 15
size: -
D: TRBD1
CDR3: CASSQDRGRVETQYF
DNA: TGTGCCAGCAGCCAGGACAGGGGGCGCGTGGAGACCCAGTACTTC

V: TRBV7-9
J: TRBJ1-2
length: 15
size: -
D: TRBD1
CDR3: CASSLGQKTNYGYTF
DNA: TGTGCCAGCAGCTTGGGACAGAAAACTAACTATGGCTACACCTTC

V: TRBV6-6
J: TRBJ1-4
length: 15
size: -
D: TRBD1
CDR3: CASSIDRATNEKLFF
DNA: TGTGCCAGCAGTATAGACAGGGCAACTAATGAAAAACTGTTTTTT

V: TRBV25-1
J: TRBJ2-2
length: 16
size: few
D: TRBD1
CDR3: CASSEGTGTNTGELFF
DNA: TGTGCCAGCAGTGAAGGGACAGGGACGAACACCGGGGAGCTGTTTTTT

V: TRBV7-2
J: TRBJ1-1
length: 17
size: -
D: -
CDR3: CASSSGAGRRMNTEAFF
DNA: TGTGCCAGCAGCTCAGGTGCAGGGCGCCGGATGAACACTGAAGCTTTCTTT

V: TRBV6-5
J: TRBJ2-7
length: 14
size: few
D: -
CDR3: CASRPNGAGYEQYF
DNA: TGTGCCAGCAGGCCCAATGGGGCAGGCTACGAGCAGTACTTC

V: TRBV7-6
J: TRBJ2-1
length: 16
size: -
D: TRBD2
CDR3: CASSPLRGLGPIEQFF
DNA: TGTGCCAGCAGCCCCCTTAGGGGACTAGGACCGATTGAGCAGTTCTTC

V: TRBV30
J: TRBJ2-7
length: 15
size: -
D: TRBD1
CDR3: CAWSVGDRESYEQYF
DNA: TGTGCCTGGAGTGTGGGAGACAGGGAATCCTACGAGCAGTACTTC

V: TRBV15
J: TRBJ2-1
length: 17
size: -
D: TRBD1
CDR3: CATSRDLPGTGGSEQFF
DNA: TGTGCCACCAGCAGAGATCTCCCCGGGACAGGGGGGTCTGAGCAGTTCTTC

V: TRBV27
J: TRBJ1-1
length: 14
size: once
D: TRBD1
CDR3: CASIPDRYHPEAFF
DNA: TGTGCCAGCATTCCGGACAGGTATCATCCTGAAGCTTTCTTT

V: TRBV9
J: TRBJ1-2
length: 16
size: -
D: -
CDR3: CASSVEWQVANYGYTF
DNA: TGTGCCAGCAGCGTAGAGTGGCAGGTAGCTAACTATGGCTACACCTTC